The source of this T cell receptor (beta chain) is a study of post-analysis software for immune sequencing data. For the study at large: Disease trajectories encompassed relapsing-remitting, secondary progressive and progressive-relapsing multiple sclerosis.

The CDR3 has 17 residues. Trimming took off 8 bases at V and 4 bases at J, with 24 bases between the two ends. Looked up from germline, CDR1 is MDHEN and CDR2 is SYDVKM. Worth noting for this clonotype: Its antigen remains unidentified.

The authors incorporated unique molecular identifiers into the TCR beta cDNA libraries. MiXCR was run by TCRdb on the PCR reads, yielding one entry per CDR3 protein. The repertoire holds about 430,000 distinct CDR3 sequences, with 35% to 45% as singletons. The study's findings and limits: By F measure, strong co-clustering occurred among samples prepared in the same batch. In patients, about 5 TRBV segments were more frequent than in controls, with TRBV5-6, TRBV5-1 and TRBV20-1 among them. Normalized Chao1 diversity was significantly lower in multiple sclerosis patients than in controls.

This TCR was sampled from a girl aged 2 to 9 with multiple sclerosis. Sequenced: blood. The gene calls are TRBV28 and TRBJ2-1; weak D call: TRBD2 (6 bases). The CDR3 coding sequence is TGTGCCAGCCGCCCCCATGTCGGCGGGGTCGGATACAATGAGCAGTTCTTC. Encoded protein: CASRPHVGGVGYNEQFF.